A single sample gave rise to the 31 T cell receptor beta chains below, sequenced in a study of blood T cell repertoires in COVID-19. Data came from immunoSEQ multiplex PCR; TCRdb stores just in-frame clones and leaves some out. This table holds about 190,000 clones, approximately 87% found once. The source material was peripheral blood. These receptors originate from a woman between 65 and 79 years old with COVID-19, enrolled during active disease.

The chain carries TRBV25-1 and TRBJ2-7; possible D gene TRBD2, 6 bases. The CDR3 length is 16 residues. V dropped 6 bases and J dropped 2 bases, with 20 bases sitting between them. Germline V gene lookup returns CDR1 MGHDK and CDR2 SYGVNS. The CDR3 DNA follows: TGTGCCAGCAGCGACCTCGGGGAGGTGTCACCCTACGAGCAGTACTTC. Its translation is CASSDLGEVSPYEQYF.

The rearrangement joins TRBV5-1 to TRBJ2-7; TRBD1 is a possible D gene (5 bases). Trimming removed 4 bases from V and 4 bases from J, with 15 bases in between. This CDR3 is 14 amino acids long. Germline V gene lookup returns CDR1 SGHRS and CDR2 YFSETQ. This chain's CDR3 is CASSESPQAYEQYF. CDR3 in DNA: TGCGCCAGCAGCGAGTCCCCACAGGCTTACGAGCAGTACTTC.

The chain has TRBV21-1 and TRBJ2-1; TRBD2 reflects the table's D call only, with no check against the DNA. TRBV21-1 is tagged as a pseudogene. The CDR3 extends over 18 amino acids. The CDR3 nucleotides are TGTGCCAGCAGCAAAAGGTCCCGCGGAACTAGGTCCTACAATGAGCAGTTCTTC. It yields the protein CASSKRSRGTRSYNEQFF.

The V and J genes are TRBV5-4 and TRBJ2-3, with D possibly being TRBD2 (7 bases). The CDR3 length is 15 residues. V lost 3 bases, J lost 1 base, and 12 bases lay in between. Germline CDR1 SGHNT, CDR2 YYREEE (reference sequence). The CDR3 region is CASSSRGGGTDTQYF. As DNA, the CDR3 is TGTGCCAGCAGCTCCCGAGGGGGGGGCACAGATACGCAGTATTTT.

The V and J genes are TRBV5-1 and TRBJ2-3, with 8 bases matching TRBD2. The CDR3 is 15 amino acids. J gave up 7 bases and V 1 base, and 8 bases lay outside the gene matches. Germline assignment: CDR1 SGHRS and CDR2 YFSETQ. CDR3 bases: TGCGCCAGCAGCTTGAGTCGGGAGGGCCTGAATACGCAGTATTTT. It specifies CASSLSREGLNTQYF. The whole variable domain, remainder taken from reference TRBV5-1 and TRBJ2-3, is KAGVTQTPRYLIKTRGQQVTLSCSPISGHRSVSWYQQTPGQGLQFLFEYFSETQRNKGNFPGRFSGRQFSNSRSEMNVSTLELGDSALYLCASSLSREGLNTQYFGPGTRLTVL.

This rearrangement joins TRBV4-3 to TRBJ1-1, with 9 nucleotides matching TRBD1. The length of the CDR3 is 14 residues. In germline, CDR1 is LGHNA, CDR2 YSLEER. Trimming took 5 bases from V and 5 from J; bases not matched to a gene: 6. CDR3 in amino acids: CASSTGTGQTEAFF. DNA for the CDR3: TGCGCCAGCAGCACCGGGACAGGGCAGACTGAAGCTTTCTTT.

The chain couples TRBV7-2 to TRBJ2-1; TRBD2 matches at 10 bases. Germline-derived CDR1 and CDR2 are SGHTA and FQGNSA. V dropped 5 bases and J dropped 8; count of bases not matched to a gene: 3. CDR3 length equals 13 residues. The CDR3 region has the DNA TGTGCCAGCAGCCTCGGACTAGCGGATGAGCAGTTCTTC. It is translated as CASSLGLADEQFF. Variable domain in full (rest from reference TRBV7-2 and TRBJ2-1): GAGVSQSPSNKVTEKGKDVELRCDPISGHTALYWYRQSLGQGLEFLIYFQGNSAPDKSGLPSDRFSAERTGGSVSTLTIQRTQQEDSAVYLCASSLGLADEQFFGPGTRLTVL.

This clone has only one observation. One end of the junction fails to match germline, which may point to a read error. This chain connects TRBV7-2 to TRBJ2-7, with a tentative D call TRBD1 (5 bases). Germline lookup yields CDR1 SGHTA and CDR2 FQGNSA. This CDR3 is 12 amino acids long. The CDR3 here is CASGFQGFGQYF. As DNA, the CDR3 is TGTGCCAGCGGCTTTCAGGGTTTTGGGCAGTACTTC.

This sequence joins TRBV28 and TRBJ1-5; 7 nucleotides align to TRBD1. CDR1 is MDHEN, CDR2 SYDVKM, per germline. Trimming took 5 bases from V and 3 from J; bases not matched to a gene: 4. CDR3 length equals 14 residues. CDR3 loop: CASSMGQFNQPQHF. As DNA, the CDR3 is TGTGCCAGCAGTATGGGACAGTTCAATCAGCCCCAGCATTTT.

This clone showed up just once. The chain employs TRBV27 and TRBJ2-2; TRBD2 agrees at 11 bases. This CDR3 contains 16 residues. The germline V gene has CDR1 MNHEY and CDR2 SMNVEV (reference sequence). Germline trimming cut 7 bases from V and 1 base from J; bases unmatched to any gene: 5. The CDR3 loop is CASKLTSGVNTGELFF. DNA for the CDR3: TGTGCCAGCAAACTGACTAGCGGGGTGAACACCGGGGAGCTGTTTTTT.

The chain joins TRBV12-5 to TRBJ1-5; no clear D gene. CDR3 length: 15 residues. Between the trimmed V and J ends, which lost 3 bases and 0 bases, there was a span of 9 bases. The germline gives CDR1 LGHNT, CDR2 FRNRAP. The CDR3 sequence: CASGFWLFSNQPQHF. DNA for the CDR3: TGTGCTAGTGGTTTTTGGCTTTTTAGCAATCAGCCCCAGCATTTT.

This chain joins TRBV5-1 and TRBJ1-1, with a possible D match to TRBD1 (5 bases). CDR1 is SGHRS and CDR2 is YFSETQ in the germline V gene. Trimming removed 3 bases from V and 4 bases from J, with 16 bases in between. The CDR3 length is 15 residues. The CDR3, as DNA: TGCGCCAGCAGCTCGGGACGCCGGGGAGGCACTGAAGCTTTCTTT. Its translation: CASSSGRRGGTEAFF.

V usage is TRBV5-1 and J usage is TRBJ2-7; unclear D gene. Germline assignment: CDR1 SGHRS and CDR2 YFSETQ. Trimming stripped 1 base from V and 4 bases from J, with 3 bases between. The CDR3 loop spans 11 amino acids. The CDR3 nucleotides read TGCGCCAGCAGCTTGCAATACGAGCAGTACTTC. Protein product: CASSLQYEQYF.

The chain joins TRBV15 to TRBJ1-5, with D unresolved. The germline gives CDR1 LNHNV, CDR2 YYDKDF (reference sequence). CDR3 length: 15 residues. V was cut by 2 bases and J by 0 bases, with 8 bases left in between. The CDR3 reads CATSRNGFSNQPQHF. In nucleotides, the CDR3 is TGTGCCACCAGCAGAAACGGTTTTAGCAATCAGCCCCAGCATTTT.

The rearrangement uses TRBV7-8 and TRBJ1-5; possibly TRBD1 for D (5 bases). The CDR3 sequence is 15 residues long. Germline V gene lookup returns CDR1 SGHVS and CDR2 FQNEAQ. Trimming took 3 bases from V and 5 from J, leaving 14 bases between them. The CDR3 nucleotides are TGTGCCAGCAGCTTGGCAGGGACTTTCTATCAGCCCCAGCATTTT. It specifies CASSLAGTFYQPQHF. Using reference TRBV7-8 and TRBJ1-5 for the parts outside the CDR3, the full variable domain is GAGVSQSPRYKVAKRGQDVALRCDPISGHVSLFWYQQALGQGPEFLTYFQNEAQLDKSGLPSDRFFAERPEGSVSTLKIQRTQQEDSAVYLCASSLAGTFYQPQHFGDGTRLSIL.

The genes are TRBV11-2 and TRBJ1-1, with D hard to call. This CDR3 has 15 amino acids. V lost 0 bases and J lost 1, with 9 bases in between. CDR1 is SGHAT and CDR2 is FQNNGV in the germline V gene. Here the CDR3 reads CASSLEAVSNTEAFF. DNA of the CDR3: TGTGCCAGCAGCTTAGAAGCGGTTTCGAACACTGAAGCTTTCTTT.

This rearrangement joins TRBV19 to TRBJ1-3; D is ambiguous. The CDR3 length is 16 residues. With 5 bases removed from V and 0 bases from J, the gap between germline ends came to 14 bases. The germline V gene has CDR1 LNHDA and CDR2 SQIVND (reference sequence). CDR3 residues: CASSPEFAYSGNTIYF. In DNA form, the CDR3 reads TGTGCCAGTAGTCCGGAGTTCGCCTACTCTGGAAACACCATATATTTT.

J is TRBJ1-1 and V is TRBV4-2; D gene ambiguous. With 1 base removed from V and 1 base from J, the gap between germline ends came to 4 bases. This CDR3 comprises 13 residues. Germline assignment: CDR1 LGHNA and CDR2 YNFKEQ. The CDR3 DNA reads TGTGCCAGCAGCCAAGGACAGAACACTGAAGCTTTCTTT. It encodes CASSQGQNTEAFF.

In its sample, this clone was seen a few times. This rearrangement joins TRBV5-1 to TRBJ2-7; 12 nucleotides align to TRBD2. This CDR3 region has 16 residues. Trimming cost V 0 bases and J 5 bases; bases outside gene matches: 6. Germline lookup yields CDR1 SGHRS and CDR2 YFSETQ. The CDR3 is CASSLVASGRVHEQYF. The CDR3 DNA follows: TGCGCCAGCAGCTTGGTAGCTAGCGGGAGGGTCCACGAGCAGTACTTC.

The V gene is TRBV7-6, the J gene TRBJ2-7; 7 nucleotides align to TRBD1. After removal of 1 base from V and 1 base from J, the junction contained 1 base not matched to a gene. CDR3 length equals 14 residues. Germline loops: CDR1 SGHVS, CDR2 FNYEAQ. The CDR3 region has the DNA TGTGCCAGCAGCTTAGGGGGACAGTCCTACGAGCAGTACTTC. Translated: CASSLGGQSYEQYF.

Only one count was recorded for this clone. This rearrangement joins TRBV27 to TRBJ2-2; the match to TRBD2 covers 11 bases. V was clipped by 4 bases and J by 4 bases; unmatched bases: 11. CDR1 and CDR2 from the germline V gene are MNHEY and SMNVEV (reference sequence). This CDR3 is 18 amino acids long. CDR3 nucleotide sequence: TGTGCCAGCAGTTCCCTCACTAGCGGGAGAGCCGTCACCGGGGAGCTGTTTTTT. Its protein product is CASSSLTSGRAVTGELFF.

The chain carries TRBV7-2 and TRBJ1-1, with D maybe TRBD1 (6 bases). CDR3 length equals 14 residues. Germline values: CDR1 SGHTA, CDR2 FQGNSA. V was shortened by 5 bases and J by 3 bases, with 13 bases between the two germline ends. The CDR3 coding sequence is TGTGCCAGCAGCCCGACAGGTTTGGACACTGAAGCTTTCTTT. Translating gives CASSPTGLDTEAFF.

V and J are TRBV2 and TRBJ2-7, with 7 bases identical to TRBD1. V gave up 4 bases and J gave up 6 bases; unmatched junction bases: 6. The CDR3 runs 13 residues. Germline V gives CDR1 SNHLY, CDR2 FYNNEI. CDR3 sequence reads: CASSGNRGSEQYF. DNA for the CDR3: TGTGCCAGCAGTGGAAACAGGGGTAGCGAGCAGTACTTC. Full variable domain (remainder filled in from reference TRBV2 and TRBJ2-7): EPEVTQTPSHQVTQMGQEVILRCVPISNHLYFYWYRQILGQKVEFLVSFYNNEISEKSEIFDDQFSVERPDGSNFTLKIRSTKLEDSAMYFCASSGNRGSEQYFGPGTRLTVT.

V is TRBV2 and J is TRBJ2-7; 9 bases align to TRBD2. Germline CDR1 SNHLY, CDR2 FYNNEI. Unmatched junction bases numbered 11, after V lost 6 bases and J lost 5 bases. CDR3 length: 15 residues. CDR3: CASRGGSGSSNEQYF. Written as DNA, the CDR3 is TGTGCCAGCAGGGGCGGTAGCGGGAGTAGCAACGAGCAGTACTTC.

The V and J genes are TRBV28 and TRBJ2-7; D is possibly TRBD1 (6 bases). Trimming cost V 7 bases and J 2 bases, with 15 bases left between them. The CDR3 runs to 14 residues. Germline CDR1 and CDR2: MDHEN and SYDVKM. The DNA for the CDR3 is TGTGCCAGCATCCAGGGGTCACCTACCTACGAGCAGTACTTC. This gives the protein CASIQGSPTYEQYF.

The chain couples TRBV28 to TRBJ2-1, with TRBD2 identical over 8 bases. Per germline, CDR1 MDHEN and CDR2 SYDVKM. The CDR3 has 13 residues. V shed 6 bases and J 6 bases; nucleotides not matched to a gene: 4. CDR3 sequence: CASRNSGINEQFF. DNA of the CDR3: TGTGCCAGCAGGAATAGCGGGATCAATGAGCAGTTCTTC.

J is TRBJ1-1 and V is TRBV4-2; D is possibly TRBD1 (5 bases). Looked up from germline, CDR1 is LGHNA and CDR2 is YNFKEQ. The CDR3 has 15 residues. Trimming removed 4 bases at V and 1 base at J, with 13 bases between. This CDR3 reads CASSPTPTGNTEAFF. The CDR3 nucleotides are TGTGCCAGCAGCCCCACCCCCACAGGGAACACTGAAGCTTTCTTT.

The genes are TRBV3-1 (or the pseudogene TRBV3-2) and TRBJ2-1; TRBD1 matches 7 bases. The CDR3 has 14 amino acids. The V segment lost 6 bases and the J segment 6 bases; nucleotides outside the gene matches: 8. Germline CDR1 LGHDT, CDR2 YNNKEL (reference sequence). The DNA for the CDR3 is TGTGCCAGCAGGGCCTCAGGGGGTGGCAATGAGCAGTTCTTC. This codes for CASRASGGGNEQFF.

V and J are TRBV7-6 and TRBJ1-2; D remains ambiguous. Germline V CDR1 and CDR2: SGHVS, FNYEAQ. V shed 5 bases and J shed 4 bases, with 17 bases lying between them. CDR3 length: 15 residues. CDR3 bases: TGTGCCAGCAGCCCTGGACTCACACGGGGCTATGGCTACACCTTC. Amino acid sequence: CASSPGLTRGYGYTF.

The chain has TRBV4-2 and TRBJ2-2; D might be TRBD2 (5 bases). The CDR3 covers 16 residues. Germline V gene lookup returns CDR1 LGHNA and CDR2 YNFKEQ. Trimming took off 0 bases at V and 7 bases at J, with 15 bases between the two ends. The CDR3 region is CASSQDPGSGFGELFF. The DNA of the CDR3 is TGTGCCAGCAGCCAAGATCCGGGGTCGGGATTCGGGGAGCTGTTTTTT.

This chain uses TRBV12-3 or TRBV12-4 with TRBJ1-6; tentatively, D is TRBD1 (5 bases). CDR3 length: 13 residues. Trimming cost V 1 base and J 10 bases, with 8 bases left between them. For the CDR3, the DNA is TGTGCCAGCAGTTTAGGGGGCCTGTCACCCCTCCACTTT. Translated: CASSLGGLSPLHF.